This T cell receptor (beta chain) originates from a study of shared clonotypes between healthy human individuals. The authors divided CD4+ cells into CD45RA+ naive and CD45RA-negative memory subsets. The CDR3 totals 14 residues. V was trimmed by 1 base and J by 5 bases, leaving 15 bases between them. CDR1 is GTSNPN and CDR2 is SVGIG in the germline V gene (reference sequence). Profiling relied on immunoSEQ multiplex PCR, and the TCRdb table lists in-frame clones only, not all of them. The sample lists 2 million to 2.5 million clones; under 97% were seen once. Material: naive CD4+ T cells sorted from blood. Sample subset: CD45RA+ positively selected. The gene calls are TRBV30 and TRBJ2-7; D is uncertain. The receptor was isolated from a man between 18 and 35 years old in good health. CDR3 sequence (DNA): TGTGCCTGGAGTGCCCTGGACGGAAACCACGAGCAGTACTTC. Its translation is CAWSALDGNHEQYF.